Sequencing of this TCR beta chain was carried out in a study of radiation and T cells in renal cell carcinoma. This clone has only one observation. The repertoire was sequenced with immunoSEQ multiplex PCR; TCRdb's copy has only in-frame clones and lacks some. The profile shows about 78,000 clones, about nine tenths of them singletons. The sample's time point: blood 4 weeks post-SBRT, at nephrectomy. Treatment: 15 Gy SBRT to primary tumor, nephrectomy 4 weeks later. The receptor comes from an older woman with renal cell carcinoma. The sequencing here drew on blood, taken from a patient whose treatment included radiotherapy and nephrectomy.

CDR3 in amino acids: CASSQSKGEETQYF. In DNA form, the CDR3 reads TGCGCCAGCAGTCAATCGAAGGGGGAAGAGACCCAGTACTTC. The J gene is TRBJ2-5, the V gene TRBV23-1, with D possibly matching TRBD1 (6 bases). TRBV23-1 is annotated as an ORF whose role is uncertain. CDR3 length: 14 residues. V lost 0 bases to trimming and J lost 3 bases, with 8 bases between them.